This is a list of T cell receptor beta chains from one sample in a study of CD8 T cells in ankylosing spondylitis. TCRdb re-derived calls from the 5' RACE reads in MiXCR, one entry per CDR3 protein. The sample has 300,000 to 350,000 distinct CDR3 sequences; about 20% are singletons. Material: blood, either unsorted or a sorted T cell fraction (not recorded which). Source of these receptors: a female donor with ankylosing spondylitis or in good health (not recorded which). Each CDR3 is given with its conserved first and last residue. Fields, in order: D gene, J gene, clone size, V gene, CDR3 protein, CDR3 DNA. The D gene is left open where the match is weak. Rows give clone size only sometimes, using once, few, many, or a class for an expanded clone.

D gene: NA
J gene: TRBJ1-2
clone size: NA
V gene: TRBV7-9
CDR3 protein: CASSLEAGGYTF
CDR3 DNA: TGTGCCAGCAGCTTAGAGGCCGGTGGCTACACCTTC

D gene: NA
J gene: TRBJ2-7
clone size: once
V gene: TRBV4-2
CDR3 protein: CASSHSGYEQYF
CDR3 DNA: TGTGCCAGCAGCCACAGCGGCTACGAGCAGTACTTC

D gene: TRBD2
J gene: TRBJ2-3
clone size: NA
V gene: TRBV20-1
CDR3 protein: CSAVPGLAGGFTDTQYF
CDR3 DNA: TGCAGTGCGGTTCCGGGACTAGCGGGAGGCTTTACAGATACGCAGTATTTT

D gene: TRBD2
J gene: TRBJ2-1
clone size: NA
V gene: TRBV30
CDR3 protein: CAWSVRREGPGFF
CDR3 DNA: TGTGCCTGGAGTGTGCGGCGGGAGGGCCCGGGGTTCTTC

D gene: TRBD2
J gene: TRBJ2-4
clone size: NA
V gene: TRBV29-1
CDR3 protein: CSVGGKGAKNIQYF
CDR3 DNA: TGCAGCGTGGGGGGGAAGGGAGCCAAAAACATTCAGTACTTC

D gene: NA
J gene: TRBJ2-1
clone size: few
V gene: TRBV27
CDR3 protein: CASSRTRGTNEQFF
CDR3 DNA: TGTGCCAGCAGCCGCACCAGGGGAACAAATGAGCAGTTCTTC

D gene: NA
J gene: TRBJ1-5
clone size: NA
V gene: TRBV6-6
CDR3 protein: CASSSRAPQPQHF
CDR3 DNA: TGTGCCAGCAGTTCTCGGGCCCCACAGCCCCAGCATTTT

D gene: NA
J gene: TRBJ2-7
clone size: few
V gene: TRBV29-1
CDR3 protein: CSVEVEGTYEQYF
CDR3 DNA: TGCAGCGTTGAAGTCGAGGGGACCTACGAGCAGTACTTC

D gene: TRBD1
J gene: TRBJ1-4
clone size: many
V gene: TRBV7-9
CDR3 protein: CASSLYSGGYEKLFF
CDR3 DNA: TGTGCCAGCAGCTTATACTCAGGGGGCTACGAAAAACTGTTTTTT

D gene: NA
J gene: TRBJ2-7
clone size: NA
V gene: TRBV5-8
CDR3 protein: CASSFHHEQYF
CDR3 DNA: TGTGCCAGCAGTTTCCACCACGAGCAGTACTTC

D gene: NA
J gene: TRBJ1-6
clone size: NA
V gene: TRBV6-5
CDR3 protein: CASSYSISGNNNSPLHF
CDR3 DNA: TGTGCCAGCAGTTACTCGATCTCGGGGAACAATAATTCACCCCTCCACTTT

D gene: TRBD1
J gene: TRBJ1-1
clone size: many
V gene: TRBV12-3/TRBV12-4
CDR3 protein: CASSLDRGTEAFF
CDR3 DNA: TGTGCCAGCAGCTTAGACAGGGGCACTGAAGCTTTCTTT

D gene: NA
J gene: TRBJ2-1
clone size: NA
V gene: TRBV6-1
CDR3 protein: CASRDGPSTNEQFF
CDR3 DNA: TGTGCCAGCAGAGACGGGCCCTCCACCAATGAGCAGTTCTTC

D gene: NA
J gene: TRBJ2-5
clone size: NA
V gene: TRBV7-9
CDR3 protein: CASSYAGVETQYF
CDR3 DNA: TGTGCCAGCAGCTACGCCGGGGTAGAGACCCAGTACTTC

D gene: NA
J gene: TRBJ2-4
clone size: NA
V gene: TRBV18
CDR3 protein: CASSPPGATGKNIQYF
CDR3 DNA: TGTGCCAGCTCACCCCCGGGGGCGACTGGCAAAAACATTCAGTACTTC

D gene: NA
J gene: TRBJ2-5
clone size: NA
V gene: TRBV6-5
CDR3 protein: CASSYGGAARETQYF
CDR3 DNA: TGTGCCAGCAGTTACGGTGGAGCGGCTAGGGAGACCCAGTACTTC

D gene: TRBD1
J gene: TRBJ2-3
clone size: NA
V gene: TRBV10-3
CDR3 protein: CAIKGTASTDTQYF
CDR3 DNA: TGTGCCATCAAGGGGACAGCTAGCACAGATACGCAGTATTTT

D gene: NA
J gene: TRBJ2-4
clone size: NA
V gene: TRBV20-1
CDR3 protein: CSASGSGKNIQYF
CDR3 DNA: TGCAGTGCTTCGGGGAGTGGCAAAAACATTCAGTACTTC

D gene: NA
J gene: TRBJ2-7
clone size: NA
V gene: TRBV7-2
CDR3 protein: CASSLVGYNSYEQYF
CDR3 DNA: TGTGCCAGCAGCTTAGTAGGTTATAACTCCTACGAGCAGTACTTC

D gene: TRBD2
J gene: TRBJ2-7
clone size: few
V gene: TRBV7-2
CDR3 protein: CASSLPLGSGPYEQYF
CDR3 DNA: TGTGCCAGCAGCCTCCCTTTAGGTAGCGGGCCCTACGAGCAGTACTTC

D gene: TRBD2
J gene: TRBJ2-7
clone size: many
V gene: TRBV20-1
CDR3 protein: CSARPGLAEYEQYF
CDR3 DNA: TGCAGTGCTAGACCGGGACTAGCGGAATACGAGCAGTACTTC

D gene: TRBD2
J gene: TRBJ2-3
clone size: NA
V gene: TRBV15
CDR3 protein: CATSSSYPGTSDPDTQYF
CDR3 DNA: TGTGCCACCAGCAGCTCCTATCCCGGGACTAGCGATCCAGATACGCAGTATTTT

D gene: TRBD2
J gene: TRBJ2-7
clone size: NA
V gene: TRBV28
CDR3 protein: CASSPPGGWEQYF
CDR3 DNA: TGTGCCAGCAGTCCCCCGGGAGGGTGGGAGCAGTACTTC

D gene: NA
J gene: TRBJ2-3
clone size: few
V gene: TRBV20-1
CDR3 protein: CSARDRPRPTDTQYF
CDR3 DNA: TGCAGTGCTAGGGACCGCCCGCGACCCACAGATACGCAGTATTTT

D gene: NA
J gene: TRBJ2-5
clone size: NA
V gene: TRBV5-5
CDR3 protein: CASSSAGRETQYF
CDR3 DNA: TGTGCCAGCAGCTCTGCGGGGCGGGAGACCCAGTACTTC

D gene: NA
J gene: TRBJ1-2
clone size: few
V gene: TRBV20-1
CDR3 protein: CSAGGRTNYGYTF
CDR3 DNA: TGCAGTGCGGGAGGCCGTACTAACTATGGCTACACCTTC

D gene: TRBD2
J gene: TRBJ2-7
clone size: NA
V gene: TRBV12-3/TRBV12-4
CDR3 protein: CASSQPETSGKEEQYF
CDR3 DNA: TGTGCCAGCAGCCAGCCTGAGACTAGCGGGAAAGAAGAGCAGTACTTC

D gene: NA
J gene: TRBJ2-3
clone size: NA
V gene: TRBV20-1
CDR3 protein: CSVLGSADTQYF
CDR3 DNA: TGCAGTGTTCTAGGGAGCGCAGATACGCAGTATTTT

D gene: NA
J gene: TRBJ1-1
clone size: few
V gene: TRBV6-5
CDR3 protein: CASSYSLTGSNTEAFF
CDR3 DNA: TGTGCCAGCAGTTACTCCCTCACTGGGAGTAACACTGAAGCTTTCTTT

D gene: NA
J gene: TRBJ1-2
clone size: NA
V gene: TRBV30
CDR3 protein: CASSPGQGYTF
CDR3 DNA: TGTGCCTCCTCGCCAGGGCAGGGCTACACCTTC

D gene: TRBD2
J gene: TRBJ2-1
clone size: NA
V gene: TRBV18
CDR3 protein: CASSLLWTSGSGNEQFF
CDR3 DNA: TGTGCCAGCTCACTCCTATGGACTAGCGGGAGTGGGAATGAGCAGTTCTTC

D gene: TRBD2
J gene: TRBJ2-2
clone size: NA
V gene: TRBV15
CDR3 protein: CATSRDRGAGVRNTGELFF
CDR3 DNA: TGTGCCACCAGCAGAGACCGAGGGGCGGGAGTACGGAACACCGGGGAGCTGTTTTTT

D gene: TRBD2
J gene: TRBJ2-1
clone size: once
V gene: TRBV11-2
CDR3 protein: CASSVTSGRLSSYNEQFF
CDR3 DNA: TGTGCCAGCAGCGTGACTAGCGGGAGGCTGAGCTCCTACAATGAGCAGTTCTTC

D gene: NA
J gene: TRBJ2-1
clone size: NA
V gene: TRBV10-3
CDR3 protein: CAIRRDSPSYNEQFF
CDR3 DNA: TGTGCCATCAGGAGGGACTCCCCTTCCTACAATGAGCAGTTCTTC

D gene: NA
J gene: TRBJ2-4
clone size: NA
V gene: TRBV7-2
CDR3 protein: CASSPPSDRIQYF
CDR3 DNA: TGTGCCAGCAGCCCCCCGTCCGACCGGATTCAGTACTTC

D gene: NA
J gene: TRBJ2-1
clone size: NA
V gene: TRBV7-9
CDR3 protein: CASSLRAPLTYNEQFF
CDR3 DNA: TGTGCCAGCAGCTTGCGGGCGCCACTAACTTACAATGAGCAGTTCTTC

D gene: TRBD2
J gene: TRBJ2-1
clone size: few
V gene: TRBV6-1
CDR3 protein: CASSNPPRTSGSREQFF
CDR3 DNA: TGTGCCAGCAGCAACCCTCCTAGGACTAGCGGGAGTAGAGAGCAGTTCTTC

D gene: TRBD2
J gene: TRBJ2-7
clone size: few
V gene: TRBV7-9
CDR3 protein: CASSLPFGGGPNEQYF
CDR3 DNA: TGTGCCAGCAGCTTACCTTTTGGGGGAGGGCCCAACGAGCAGTACTTC

D gene: NA
J gene: TRBJ1-2
clone size: few
V gene: TRBV12-3/TRBV12-4
CDR3 protein: CASSLQAYGYTF
CDR3 DNA: TGTGCCAGCAGTTTGCAGGCCTATGGCTACACCTTC

D gene: TRBD1
J gene: TRBJ2-1
clone size: NA
V gene: TRBV7-3
CDR3 protein: CASSLRRTGDRNEQFF
CDR3 DNA: TGTGCCAGCAGCTTACGGCGCACAGGGGATCGGAATGAGCAGTTCTTC

D gene: NA
J gene: TRBJ2-7
clone size: many
V gene: TRBV12-2
CDR3 protein: CASRGTTGVNRPYF
CDR3 DNA: TGTGCAAGTCGCGGTACGACAGGGGTTAATAGGCCGTACTTC

D gene: NA
J gene: TRBJ2-5
clone size: many
V gene: TRBV12-3/TRBV12-4
CDR3 protein: CASTKTAGTQYF
CDR3 DNA: TGTGCCAGCACCAAGACGGCGGGGACCCAGTACTTC

D gene: NA
J gene: TRBJ2-5
clone size: few
V gene: TRBV7-2
CDR3 protein: CASSFRVAGGMGKTQYF
CDR3 DNA: TGTGCCAGCAGCTTCAGAGTTGCGGGCGGAATGGGAAAGACCCAGTACTTC

D gene: TRBD1
J gene: TRBJ2-1
clone size: NA
V gene: TRBV9
CDR3 protein: CARSVSGQLYNEQFF
CDR3 DNA: TGTGCCAGAAGCGTGTCGGGACAGCTCTACAATGAGCAGTTCTTC